The clone carrying this T cell receptor beta chain was found once. This sample was taken from a study of blood T cell repertoires in COVID-19. This CDR3 is built from 17 residues. Germline-derived CDR1 and CDR2 are LNHNV and YYDKDF (reference sequence). V shed 0 bases and J shed 0 bases, with 15 bases lying between them. The protocol was immunoSEQ multiplex PCR, while the TCRdb copy is restricted to in-frame clones and leaves out a portion. Counted here are more than 200,000 clones, 80% occurring once; the ten biggest clones make up 3.5% to 4.5%. The clonotype was recovered from a man aged 25 to 45 with acute COVID-19. The chain links TRBV15 to TRBJ2-7; tentative D call: TRBD1 (7 bases). The sequenced sample was PBMCs or T cells enriched from blood (not recorded which). The CDR3 protein is CATSRDRRDSSSYEQYF. The CDR3 DNA sequence: TGTGCCACCAGCAGAGATCGGAGGGACAGTAGCTCCTACGAGCAGTACTTC.